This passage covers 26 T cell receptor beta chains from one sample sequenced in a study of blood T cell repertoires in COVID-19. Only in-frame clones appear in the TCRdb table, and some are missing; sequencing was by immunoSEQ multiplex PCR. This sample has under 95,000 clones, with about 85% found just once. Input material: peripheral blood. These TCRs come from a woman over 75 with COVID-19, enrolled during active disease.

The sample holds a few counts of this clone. Written as DNA, the CDR3 is TGCGCCAGCAGCTCAGGGGTCAGCTCCTACAATGAGCAGTTCTTC. It is translated as CASSSGVSSYNEQFF. This chain uses TRBV5-1 with TRBJ2-1; weak D call: TRBD1 (6 bases). V lost 3 bases to trimming and J lost 0 bases, with 10 bases between them. The CDR3 is 15 residues long. Germline V gene data show CDR1 as SGHRS and CDR2 as YFSETQ.

CDR3 DNA: TGTGCCAGCCTAGACTCGGGAGGGAATGAAAAACTGTTTTTT. Its protein is CASLDSGGNEKLFF. This sequence joins TRBV3-1 (or the pseudogene TRBV3-2) and TRBJ1-4; no clear D gene. Deletions cut 8 bases from V and 5 bases from J, with 15 bases between. The CDR3 runs to 14 residues. CDR1 is LGHDT, CDR2 YNNKEL, per germline (reference sequence).

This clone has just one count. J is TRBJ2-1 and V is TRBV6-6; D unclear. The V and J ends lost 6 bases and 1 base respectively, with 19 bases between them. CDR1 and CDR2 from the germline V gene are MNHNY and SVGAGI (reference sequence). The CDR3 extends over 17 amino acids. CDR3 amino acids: CASRRDSNSESYNEQFF. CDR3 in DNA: TGTGCCAGCAGGCGAGACTCTAACTCTGAGTCCTACAATGAGCAGTTCTTC.

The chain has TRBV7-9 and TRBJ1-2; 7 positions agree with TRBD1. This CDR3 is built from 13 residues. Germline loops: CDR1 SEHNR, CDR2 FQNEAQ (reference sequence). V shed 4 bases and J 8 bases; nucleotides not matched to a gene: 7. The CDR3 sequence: CASSSRQGAGYTF. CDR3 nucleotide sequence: TGTGCCAGCAGCTCAAGACAGGGTGCAGGCTACACCTTC.

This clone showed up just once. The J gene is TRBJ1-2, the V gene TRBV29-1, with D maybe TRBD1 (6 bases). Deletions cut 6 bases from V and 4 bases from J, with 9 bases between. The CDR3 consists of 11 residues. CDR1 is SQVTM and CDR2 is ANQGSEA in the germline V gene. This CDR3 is CSVGGSYGYTF. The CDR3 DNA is TGCAGCGTAGGGGGAAGCTATGGCTACACCTTC.

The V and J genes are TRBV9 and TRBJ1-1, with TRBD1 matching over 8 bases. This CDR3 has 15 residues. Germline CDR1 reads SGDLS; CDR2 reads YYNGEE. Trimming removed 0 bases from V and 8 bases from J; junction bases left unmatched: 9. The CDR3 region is CASSVDASGQVEAFF. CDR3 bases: TGTGCCAGCAGCGTAGATGCTTCGGGACAGGTCGAAGCTTTCTTT.

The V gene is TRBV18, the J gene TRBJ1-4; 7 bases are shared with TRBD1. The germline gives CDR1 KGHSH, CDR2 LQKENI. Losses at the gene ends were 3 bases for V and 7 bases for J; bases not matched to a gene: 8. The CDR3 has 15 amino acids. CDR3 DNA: TGTGCCAGCTCACCCCGACAGGGTGGGGGTGAAAAACTGTTTTTT. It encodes CASSPRQGGGEKLFF. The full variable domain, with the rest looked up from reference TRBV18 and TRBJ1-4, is NAGVMQNPRHLVRRRGQEARLRCSPMKGHSHVYWYRQLPEEGLKFMVYLQKENIIDESGMPKERFSAEFPKEGPSILRIQQVVRGDSAAYFCASSPRQGGGEKLFFGSGTQLSVL.

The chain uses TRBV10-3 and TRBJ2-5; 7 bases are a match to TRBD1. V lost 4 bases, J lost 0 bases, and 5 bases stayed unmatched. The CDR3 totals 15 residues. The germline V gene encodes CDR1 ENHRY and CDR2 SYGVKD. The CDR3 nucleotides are TGTGCCATCAGTGGGATACAGGGGTACCAAGAGACCCAGTACTTC. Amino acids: CAISGIQGYQETQYF.

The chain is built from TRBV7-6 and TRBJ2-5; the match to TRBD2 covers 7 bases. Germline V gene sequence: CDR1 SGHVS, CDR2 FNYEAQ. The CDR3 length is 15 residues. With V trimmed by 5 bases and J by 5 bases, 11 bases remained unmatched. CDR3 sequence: CASSPWDWRGETQYF. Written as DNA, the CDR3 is TGTGCCAGCAGCCCGTGGGATTGGCGGGGGGAGACCCAGTACTTC.

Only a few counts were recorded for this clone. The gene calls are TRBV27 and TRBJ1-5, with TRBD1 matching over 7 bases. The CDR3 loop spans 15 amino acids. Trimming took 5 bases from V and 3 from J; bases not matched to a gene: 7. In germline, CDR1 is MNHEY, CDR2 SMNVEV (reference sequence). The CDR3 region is CASSPNRGHNQPQHF. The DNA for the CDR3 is TGTGCCAGCAGTCCCAACAGGGGCCACAATCAGCCCCAGCATTTT.

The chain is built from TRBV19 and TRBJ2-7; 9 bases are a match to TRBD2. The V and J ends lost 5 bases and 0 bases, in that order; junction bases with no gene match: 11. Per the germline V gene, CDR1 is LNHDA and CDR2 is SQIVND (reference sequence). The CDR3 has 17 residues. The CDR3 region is CASSLLGIAGASYEQYF. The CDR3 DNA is TGTGCCAGTAGTCTCCTAGGAATAGCGGGAGCCTCCTACGAGCAGTACTTC. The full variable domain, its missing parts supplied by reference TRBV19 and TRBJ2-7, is DGGITQSPKYLFRKEGQNVTLSCEQNLNHDAMYWYRQDPGQGLRLIYYSQIVNDFQKGDIAEGYSVSREKKESFPLTVTSAQKNPTAFYLCASSLLGIAGASYEQYFGPGTRLTVT.

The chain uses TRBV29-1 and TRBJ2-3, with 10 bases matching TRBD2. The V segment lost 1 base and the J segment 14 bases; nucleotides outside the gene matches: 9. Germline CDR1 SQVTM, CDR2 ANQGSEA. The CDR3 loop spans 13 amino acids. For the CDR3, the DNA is TGCAGCGTTGAAGGCTCTAGCGGGAGAAAACGGTATTTT. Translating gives CSVEGSSGRKRYF.

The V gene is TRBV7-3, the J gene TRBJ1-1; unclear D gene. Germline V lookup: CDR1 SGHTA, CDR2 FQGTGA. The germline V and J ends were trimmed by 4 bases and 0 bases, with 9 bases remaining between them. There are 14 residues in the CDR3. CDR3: CASSSQILNTEAFF. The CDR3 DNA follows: TGTGCCAGCAGCTCACAGATCTTGAACACTGAAGCTTTCTTT.

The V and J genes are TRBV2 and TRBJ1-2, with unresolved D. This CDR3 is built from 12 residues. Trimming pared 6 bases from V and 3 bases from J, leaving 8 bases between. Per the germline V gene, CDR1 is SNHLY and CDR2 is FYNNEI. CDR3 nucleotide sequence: TGTGCCAGCAGCCAGACTGACTATGGCTACACCTTC. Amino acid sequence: CASSQTDYGYTF.

CDR3 amino acids: CASSWPSGGFSNQPQHF. In DNA, the CDR3 is TGTGCCAGCAGTTGGCCCTCAGGGGGCTTTAGCAATCAGCCCCAGCATTTT. This chain uses TRBV6-2 or TRBV6-3 with TRBJ1-5; 8 nucleotides align to TRBD1. The ends lost 4 bases at V and 0 bases at J; junction bases unmatched: 8. Germline values: CDR1 MNHEY, CDR2 SVGEGT. This CDR3 comprises 17 residues.

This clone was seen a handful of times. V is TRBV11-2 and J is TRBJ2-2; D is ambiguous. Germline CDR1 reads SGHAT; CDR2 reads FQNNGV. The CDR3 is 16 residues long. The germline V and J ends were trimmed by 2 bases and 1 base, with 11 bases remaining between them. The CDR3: CASSLRFRVNTGELFF. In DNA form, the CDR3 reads TGTGCCAGCAGCTTAAGATTTCGGGTGAACACCGGGGAGCTGTTTTTT.

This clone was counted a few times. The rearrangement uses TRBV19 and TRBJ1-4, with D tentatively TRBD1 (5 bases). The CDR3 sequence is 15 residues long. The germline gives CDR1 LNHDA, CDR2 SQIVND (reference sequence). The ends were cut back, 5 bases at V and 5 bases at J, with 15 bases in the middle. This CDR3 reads CASSAWDGGNEKLFF. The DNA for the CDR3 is TGTGCCAGTAGTGCCTGGGACGGGGGAAATGAAAAACTGTTTTTT.

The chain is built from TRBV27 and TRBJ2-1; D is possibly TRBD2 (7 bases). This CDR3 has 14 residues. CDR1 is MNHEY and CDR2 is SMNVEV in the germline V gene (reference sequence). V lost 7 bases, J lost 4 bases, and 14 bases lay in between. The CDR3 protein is CASTRGQTYNEQFF. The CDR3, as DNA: TGTGCCAGCACGCGGGGGCAGACGTACAATGAGCAGTTCTTC.

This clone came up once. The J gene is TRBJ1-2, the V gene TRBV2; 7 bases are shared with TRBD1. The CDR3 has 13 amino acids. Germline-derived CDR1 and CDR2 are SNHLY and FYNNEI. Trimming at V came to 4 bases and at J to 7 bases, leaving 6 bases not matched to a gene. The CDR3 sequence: CASSVLQGSGYTF. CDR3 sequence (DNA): TGTGCCAGCAGTGTCCTACAGGGGTCTGGCTACACCTTC.

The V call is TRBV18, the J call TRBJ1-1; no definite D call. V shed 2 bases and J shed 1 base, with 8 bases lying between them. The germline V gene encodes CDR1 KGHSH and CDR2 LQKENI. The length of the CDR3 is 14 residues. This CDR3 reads CASSPLEKNTEAFF. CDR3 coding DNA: TGTGCCAGCTCACCATTAGAAAAGAACACTGAAGCTTTCTTT.

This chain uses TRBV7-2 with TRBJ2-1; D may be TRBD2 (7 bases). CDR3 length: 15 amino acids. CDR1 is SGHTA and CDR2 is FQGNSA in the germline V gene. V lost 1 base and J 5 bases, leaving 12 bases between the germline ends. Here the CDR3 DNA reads TGTGCCAGCAGCTTAGATGGGGGGGCGAACAATGAGCAGTTCTTC. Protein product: CASSLDGGANNEQFF.

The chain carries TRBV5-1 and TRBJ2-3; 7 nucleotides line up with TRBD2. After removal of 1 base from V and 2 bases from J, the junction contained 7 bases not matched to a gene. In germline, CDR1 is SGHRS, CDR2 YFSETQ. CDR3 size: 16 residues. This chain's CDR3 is CASSLNGGSITDTQYF. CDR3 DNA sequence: TGCGCCAGCAGCTTGAATGGCGGGAGTATCACAGATACGCAGTATTTT.

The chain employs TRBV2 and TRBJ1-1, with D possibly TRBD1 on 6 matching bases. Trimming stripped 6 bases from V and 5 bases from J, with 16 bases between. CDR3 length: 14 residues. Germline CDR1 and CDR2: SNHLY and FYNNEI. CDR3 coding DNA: TGTGCCAGCAGCGTTTACAGGGCTAGGACTGAAGCTTTCTTT. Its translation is CASSVYRARTEAFF.

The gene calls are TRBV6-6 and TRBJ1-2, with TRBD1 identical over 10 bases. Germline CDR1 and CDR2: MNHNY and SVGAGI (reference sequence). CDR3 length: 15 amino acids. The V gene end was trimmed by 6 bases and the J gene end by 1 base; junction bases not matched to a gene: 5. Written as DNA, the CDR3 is TGTGCCAGCAGGGGACAGGGGTCGGGTAACTATGGCTACACCTTC. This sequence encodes CASRGQGSGNYGYTF.

The CDR3 DNA reads TGTGCCAGCAGCTCAGGGGGTTTTGGCTACACCTTC. Protein sequence: CASSSGGFGYTF. This chain connects TRBV5-6 to TRBJ1-2; 7 bases are a match to TRBD1. The ends lost 3 bases at V and 7 bases at J; junction bases unmatched: 3. The CDR3 consists of 12 residues. Germline V gene data show CDR1 as SGHDT and CDR2 as YYEEEE.

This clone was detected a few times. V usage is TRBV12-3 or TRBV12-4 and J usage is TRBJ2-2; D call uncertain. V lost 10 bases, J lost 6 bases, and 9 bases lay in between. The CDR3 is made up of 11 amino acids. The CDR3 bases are TGTGCCACACACGTGGCCGGGGAGCTGTTTTTT. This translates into CATHVAGELFF.